This record concerns one T cell receptor (beta chain) sequence. The antigen is not known. At one boundary the junction diverges from the germline segment, which might be a read error. An expansion of CD8+CD57+ cells by flow cytometry had been shown in patients chosen for sequencing. Germline V gene data show CDR1 as SGHTA and CDR2 as FQGNSA. This CDR3 has 15 residues. This sample is part of a study of CD8+CD57+ T cells in acquired aplastic anemia. Study-wide results and limits: Patients and controls had in common 25 to 30 CD8+ CDR3 sequences. No significant patient-versus-control difference appeared in CD8+ Simpson's diversity.

The template for TCR beta VDJ and CDR3 sequence profiling was genomic DNA. Each CDR3 protein gets one entry after TCRdb re-called the reads with MiXCR. The table records about half a million distinct CDR3 sequences, about a third of them present only once. The rearrangement links TRBV7-2 to TRBJ1-3; D call uncertain. Sequenced sample: sorted CD4+, CD8+, or CD8+CD57+ T cells (not recorded which) from PBMCs. The clonotype originates from a human donor with aplastic anemia. For the CDR3, the DNA is TGTGCCAGCAGCCCAGCCACGGCATATGTAAACACCACATATTTT. This gives the protein CASSPATAYVNTTYF.